This paragraph covers one T cell receptor beta chain sequence. No antigen is known for it. There are 15 residues in the CDR3. Trimming shortened V by 0 bases and J by 2 bases, and 10 bases separated the two germline ends. CDR1 and CDR2 (germline): LGHNA, YNFKEQ. These data originate in a study of T cell responses to AZD1222 COVID-19 vaccine. Pooled in the analysis were second doses at about 4 or about 12 weeks. Regarding the study as a whole: Per reports, nearly half of all spike-specific TCRs target regions that are unmutated in variants. In a largely white British group with more females than males, clonal diversity was possibly underestimated. CD4 TCRs associated with vaccination spanned spike, dominating at 160-218 and 743-854.

The protocol was immunoSEQ multiplex PCR, while the TCRdb copy is restricted to in-frame clones and leaves out a portion. The repertoire has about 130,000 clones, 70% to 90% of them found once; the top ten carry 4.5% to 6.5%. V usage is TRBV4-2 and J usage is TRBJ1-2; D ambiguous. Specimen: peripheral blood, collected 28 days after the second AZD1222 dose. The TCR was taken from an adult who received the AZD1222 COVID-19 vaccine. This CDR3 is CASSQDPGPNYGYTF. The DNA for the CDR3 is TGTGCCAGCAGCCAAGATCCGGGTCCGAACTATGGCTACACCTTC.